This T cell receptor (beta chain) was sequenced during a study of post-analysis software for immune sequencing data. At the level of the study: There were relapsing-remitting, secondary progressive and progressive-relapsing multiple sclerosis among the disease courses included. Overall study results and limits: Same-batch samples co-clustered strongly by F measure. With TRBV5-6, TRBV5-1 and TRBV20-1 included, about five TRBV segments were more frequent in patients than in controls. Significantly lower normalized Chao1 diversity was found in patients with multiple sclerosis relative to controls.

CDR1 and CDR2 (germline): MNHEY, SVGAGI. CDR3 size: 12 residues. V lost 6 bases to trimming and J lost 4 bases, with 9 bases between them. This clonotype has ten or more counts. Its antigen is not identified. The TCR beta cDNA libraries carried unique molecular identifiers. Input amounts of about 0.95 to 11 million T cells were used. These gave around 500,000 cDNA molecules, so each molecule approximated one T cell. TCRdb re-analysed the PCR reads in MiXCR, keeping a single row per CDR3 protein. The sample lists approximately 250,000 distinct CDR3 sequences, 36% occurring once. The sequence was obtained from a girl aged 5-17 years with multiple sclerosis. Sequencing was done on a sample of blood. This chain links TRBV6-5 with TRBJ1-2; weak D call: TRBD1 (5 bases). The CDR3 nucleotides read TGTGCCAGCAGCCACGACAGCTATGGCTACACCTTC. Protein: CASSHDSYGYTF.